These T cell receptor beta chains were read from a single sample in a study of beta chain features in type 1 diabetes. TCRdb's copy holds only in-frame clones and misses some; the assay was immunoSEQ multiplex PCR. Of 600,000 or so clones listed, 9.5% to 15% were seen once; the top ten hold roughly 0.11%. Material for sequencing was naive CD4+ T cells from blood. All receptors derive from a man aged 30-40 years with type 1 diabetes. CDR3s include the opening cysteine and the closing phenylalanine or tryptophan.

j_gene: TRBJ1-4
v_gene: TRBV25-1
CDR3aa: CAGSGQGSEKLFF

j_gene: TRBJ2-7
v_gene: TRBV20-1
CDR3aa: CSASSGTGGHF

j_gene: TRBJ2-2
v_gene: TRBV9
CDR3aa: CASSVDLGATGELFF

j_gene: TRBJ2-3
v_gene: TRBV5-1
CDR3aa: CASSLHSGGTDTQYF

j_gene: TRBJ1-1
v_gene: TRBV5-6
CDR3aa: CASSGAGTGGRIMNTEAFF

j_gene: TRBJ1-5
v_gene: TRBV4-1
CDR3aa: CASSQDGTGDNQPQHF

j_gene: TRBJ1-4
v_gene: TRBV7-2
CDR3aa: CASSRSGQDNEKLFF

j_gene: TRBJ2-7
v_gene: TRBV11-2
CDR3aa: CASSLFQGAWDEQYF

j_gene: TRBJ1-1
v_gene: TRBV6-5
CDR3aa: CASSYSRWEGNTEAFF

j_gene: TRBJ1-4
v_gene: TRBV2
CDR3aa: CASSVLGLTLEKLFF

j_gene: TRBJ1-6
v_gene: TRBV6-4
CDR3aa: CASSVDSNSPLHF